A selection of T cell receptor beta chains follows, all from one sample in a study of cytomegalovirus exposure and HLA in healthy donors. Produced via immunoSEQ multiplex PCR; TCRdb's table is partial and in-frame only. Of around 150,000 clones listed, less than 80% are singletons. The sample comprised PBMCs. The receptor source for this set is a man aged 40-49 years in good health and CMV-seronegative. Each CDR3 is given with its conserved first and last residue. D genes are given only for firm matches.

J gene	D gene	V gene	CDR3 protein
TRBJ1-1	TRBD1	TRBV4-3	CASSQEDRAGAEAFF
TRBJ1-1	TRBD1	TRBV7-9	CASSLVRGQNTEAFF
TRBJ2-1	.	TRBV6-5	CASSRRGDRPNEQFF
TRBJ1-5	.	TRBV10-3	CAISEYSGGNQPQHF
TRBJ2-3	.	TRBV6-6	CASRRLGSSTDTQYF
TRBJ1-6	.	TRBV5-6	CASSLRGLGNSPLHF
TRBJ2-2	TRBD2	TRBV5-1	CASSLEDFGGGTNTGELFF
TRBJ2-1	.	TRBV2	CASSLDPPSRFNEQFF
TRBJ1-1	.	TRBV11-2	CASSLSEPGSFF
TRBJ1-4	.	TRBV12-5	CASGSLTDRGKLFF
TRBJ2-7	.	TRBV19	CARHYRGSSYEQYF
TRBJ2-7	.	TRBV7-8	CASTPDRSSYEQYF
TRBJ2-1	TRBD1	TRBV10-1	CASSDYTGGRHNEQFF
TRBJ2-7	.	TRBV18	CASSLHRDSYEQYF
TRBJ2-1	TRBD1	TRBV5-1	CASSWGQVEDEQFF
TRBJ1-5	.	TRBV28	CASSPHRDSQPQHF
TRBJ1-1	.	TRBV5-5	CASSSPDFLNTEAFF
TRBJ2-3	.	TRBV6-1	CASTEWQGDTQYF
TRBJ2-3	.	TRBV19	CASSSPSGTDTQYF
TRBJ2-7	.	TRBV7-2	CASSLDNRAEQYF
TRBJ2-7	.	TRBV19	CASSMAASYEQYF
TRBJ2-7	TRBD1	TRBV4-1	CASSEGQGHSYEQYF
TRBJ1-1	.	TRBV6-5	CASSTRQALNTEAFF
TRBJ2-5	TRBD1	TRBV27	CASSLPRGPSRQETQYF
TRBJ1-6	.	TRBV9	CASSVGGIGGALHF
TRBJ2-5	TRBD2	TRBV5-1	CASSLGGLGVPGQETQYF
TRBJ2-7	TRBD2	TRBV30	CAWASGGANEQYF
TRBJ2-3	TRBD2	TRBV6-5	CASRGGGARTQYF
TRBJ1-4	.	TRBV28	CATKIQATTNEKLFF
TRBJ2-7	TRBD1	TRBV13	CASSGTGTDFYEQYF
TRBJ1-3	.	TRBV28	CASRAGERGNTIYF
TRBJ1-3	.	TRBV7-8	CASSRRRSSGNTIYF
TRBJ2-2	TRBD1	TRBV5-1	CASSLRTGDTGELFF
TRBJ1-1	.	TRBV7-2	CASSFRRDRNTEAFF
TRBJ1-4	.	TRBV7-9	CASSLGDRTNEKLFF
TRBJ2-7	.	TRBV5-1	CASRDYYEQYF
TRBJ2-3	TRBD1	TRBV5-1	CASSEGQGPLDTQYF
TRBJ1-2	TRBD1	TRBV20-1	CSAWDRGGYTF
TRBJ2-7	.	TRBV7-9	CASSPEVGSTYEQYF
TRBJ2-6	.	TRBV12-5	CASGLVLSPSGANVLTF
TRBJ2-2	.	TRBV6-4	CASSFRAGSGELFF
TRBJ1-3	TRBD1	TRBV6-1	CASFVSGGGNTIYF
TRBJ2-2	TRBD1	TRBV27	CASSADREGPGELFF
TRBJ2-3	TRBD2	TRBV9	CASSLTASGARGDTQYF
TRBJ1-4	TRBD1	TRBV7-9	CASTPPGGENEKLFF
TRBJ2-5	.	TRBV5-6	CASSPGGYQETQYF
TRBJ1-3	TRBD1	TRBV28	CASSSYRGLGGNTIYF